These 6 T cell receptor beta chains came from one sample sequenced in a study of blood T cell repertoires in COVID-19. The data were produced by immunoSEQ multiplex PCR, yet TCRdb's version contains in-frame clones alone and is incomplete. The sample gives approximately 260,000 clones, over 80% of which show up once; more than 8.5% is in the top ten. The specimen was peripheral blood. The receptors were sampled from a woman aged 65 to 85 with COVID-19, enrolled during active disease.

J is TRBJ2-3 and V is TRBV4-2; 11 bases are shared with TRBD2. Germline V gives CDR1 LGHNA, CDR2 YNFKEQ. With 2 bases clipped from V and 5 bases from J, the junction kept 12 bases outside the gene matches. The CDR3 has 18 residues. The CDR3 nucleotides read TGTGCCAGCAGCCAACTTGGTTTAGCGGGAGGGCCGGGAGATACGCAGTATTTT. Translated: CASSQLGLAGGPGDTQYF.

The V call is TRBV10-3, the J call TRBJ2-1, with 8 bases matching TRBD2. The germline gives CDR1 ENHRY, CDR2 SYGVKD. This CDR3 is 14 amino acids long. With V trimmed by 8 bases and J by 3 bases, 6 bases remained unmatched. CDR3 amino acids: CAIEISGIYNEQFF. The CDR3 region has the DNA TGTGCCATCGAAATTAGCGGGATCTACAATGAGCAGTTCTTC.

The chain links TRBV18 to TRBJ2-3; TRBD2 aligns across 7 bases. Germline CDR1 reads KGHSH; CDR2 reads LQKENI. The V and J ends lost 4 bases and 2 bases, in that order; junction bases with no gene match: 9. CDR3 length equals 16 residues. The CDR3 region has the DNA TGTGCCAGCTCACACCGGAGGCTAGCGGACACAGATACGCAGTATTTT. Translation gives CASSHRRLADTDTQYF.

The genes are TRBV6-5 and TRBJ2-1, with D possibly matching TRBD1 (5 bases). The V gene lost 10 bases and the J gene lost 8 bases, with 15 bases spanning the gap. The CDR3 is 12 residues long. From germline, CDR1 is MNHEY and CDR2 SVGAGI. The CDR3 reads CATSRVGDEQFF. CDR3 DNA: TGTGCCACCAGCAGGGTGGGCGATGAGCAGTTCTTC.

This clone was picked up a small number of times. The gene calls are TRBV7-9 and TRBJ2-7; 10 bases agree with TRBD1. V lost 2 bases, J lost 4 bases, and 5 bases stayed unmatched. This CDR3 contains 15 residues. CDR1 and CDR2 from the germline V gene are SEHNR and FQNEAQ (reference sequence). In nucleotides, the CDR3 is TGTGCCAGCAGCTTAAGCGGACAGGGGGTTTACGAGCAGTACTTC. It specifies CASSLSGQGVYEQYF.

The chain combines TRBV18 with TRBJ1-6; D gene ambiguous. Germline values: CDR1 KGHSH, CDR2 LQKENI. The CDR3 consists of 14 residues. V gave up 4 bases and J gave up 8 bases, with 12 bases separating them. The CDR3 nucleotides are TGTGCCAGCTCACAGGAGATGGGTGATTCACCCCTCCACTTT. Encoded protein: CASSQEMGDSPLHF.